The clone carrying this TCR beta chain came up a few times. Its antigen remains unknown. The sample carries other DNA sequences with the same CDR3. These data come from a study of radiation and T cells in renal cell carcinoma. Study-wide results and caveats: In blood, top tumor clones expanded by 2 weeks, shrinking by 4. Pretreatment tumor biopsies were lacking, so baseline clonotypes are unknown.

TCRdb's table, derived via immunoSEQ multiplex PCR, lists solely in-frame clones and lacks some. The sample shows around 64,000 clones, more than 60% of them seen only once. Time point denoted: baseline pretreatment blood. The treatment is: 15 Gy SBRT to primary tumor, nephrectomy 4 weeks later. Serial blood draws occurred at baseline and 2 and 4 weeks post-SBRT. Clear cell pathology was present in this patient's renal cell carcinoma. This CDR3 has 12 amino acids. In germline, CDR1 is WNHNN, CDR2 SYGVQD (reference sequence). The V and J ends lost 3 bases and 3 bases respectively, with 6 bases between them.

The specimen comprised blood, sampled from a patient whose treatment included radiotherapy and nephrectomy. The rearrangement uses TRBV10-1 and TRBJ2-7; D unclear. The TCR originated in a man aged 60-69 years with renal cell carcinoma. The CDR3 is CASSDSFYEQYF. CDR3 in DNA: TGCGCCAGCAGTGATAGCTTCTACGAGCAGTACTTC.